Shown below are 30 T cell receptor beta chains from a single sample sequenced in a study of shared clonotypes between healthy human individuals. Sequenced by immunoSEQ multiplex PCR; TCRdb stores in-frame clones only, minus some. This table has about 1 million clones, 75% to 80% appearing once. Input material: memory CD4+ T cells from PBMCs. The subset denotes: CD45RA-negative fraction. Receptor source: a man aged 18 to 29 in good health. Some clones in this sample may be carry-over from other donors' samples.

This clone came up a few times. The V and J genes are TRBV7-3 and TRBJ2-2; unclear D gene. This CDR3 is built from 14 residues. The germline V gene encodes CDR1 SGHTA and CDR2 FQGTGA. The V and J ends lost 5 bases and 1 base respectively, with 8 bases between them. The CDR3 DNA is TGTGCCAGCAGCATTGAATTGAACACCGGGGAGCTGTTTTTT. It specifies CASSIELNTGELFF.

This clone was observed a few times. CDR3 sequence: CASSMPTGAYSNQPQHF. As DNA, the CDR3 is TGTGCCAGTAGTATGCCGACAGGGGCTTATAGCAATCAGCCCCAGCATTTT. The V call is TRBV19, the J call TRBJ1-5; 8 positions agree with TRBD1. J lost 0 bases, V lost 3 bases, and 7 bases had no gene match. Germline CDR1 LNHDA, CDR2 SQIVND (reference sequence). The CDR3 runs to 17 residues.

V and J are TRBV6-1 and TRBJ2-7; the D is unclear. Germline lookup yields CDR1 MNHNS and CDR2 SASEGT. V lost 6 bases, J lost 2 bases, and 11 bases lay in between. The CDR3 consists of 13 residues. CDR3 sequence: CASRRMSPYEQYF. Here the CDR3 DNA reads TGTGCCAGCAGGAGGATGAGCCCCTACGAGCAGTACTTC.

The chain employs TRBV27 and TRBJ2-1; 10 bases are a match to TRBD1. With 2 bases clipped from V and 7 bases from J, the junction kept 5 bases outside the gene matches. Germline V gene sequence: CDR1 MNHEY, CDR2 SMNVEV (reference sequence). CDR3 length equals 15 residues. CDR3 DNA: TGTGCCAGCAGTTTAAGGACAGGGGGTGTGAATGAGCAGTTCTTC. Translation gives CASSLRTGGVNEQFF.

This chain connects TRBV30 to TRBJ1-2; unclear D gene. CDR1 and CDR2 from the germline V gene are GTSNPN and SVGIG (reference sequence). The CDR3 has 15 amino acids. Trimming removed 0 bases at V and 8 bases at J, with 19 bases between. For the CDR3, the DNA is TGTGCCTGGAGTGTACCCGGGTTGGGCCCCGGAGGCTACACCTTC. Translated: CAWSVPGLGPGGYTF.

This clone has only a few counts. Other DNA sequences of this sample code for an identical CDR3. This chain links TRBV30 with TRBJ1-5; D is uncertain. CDR3 length: 13 amino acids. Trimming cost V 0 bases and J 0 bases, with 3 bases left between them. Per the germline V gene, CDR1 is GTSNPN and CDR2 is SVGIG (reference sequence). CDR3 sequence reads: CAWSVDSNQPQHF. CDR3 nucleotide sequence: TGTGCCTGGAGTGTTGATAGCAATCAGCCCCAGCATTTT.

This sequence joins TRBV4-1 and TRBJ1-3; 11 bases are a match to TRBD1. Trimming cost V 6 bases and J 2 bases; bases outside gene matches: 6. Germline V CDR1 and CDR2: MGHRA, YSYEKL. This CDR3 has 16 residues. CDR3 protein: CASRLLGQGAGNTIYF. DNA for the CDR3: TGCGCCAGCAGACTCCTGGGACAGGGGGCTGGAAACACCATATATTTT.

Comment on this clone: The sample has other DNA sequences that encode this CDR3 too. This chain connects TRBV9 to TRBJ2-5, with a possible D match to TRBD2 (6 bases). With 2 bases removed from V and 4 bases from J, the gap between germline ends came to 9 bases. CDR1 SGDLS and CDR2 YYNGEE come from the germline V gene. The CDR3 has 13 residues. The CDR3 loop reads CASSVGGLETQYF. In nucleotides, the CDR3 is TGTGCCAGCAGCGTTGGAGGGTTAGAGACCCAGTACTTC.

On this clone itself: A much larger clone lies a single base off, so this may be a read error. The rearrangement links TRBV5-4 to TRBJ2-3, with 7 bases that match TRBD1. CDR1 is SGHNT and CDR2 is YYREEE in the germline V gene (reference sequence). After removal of 4 bases from V and 1 base from J, the junction contained 3 bases not matched to a gene. The CDR3 sequence is 14 residues long. CDR3 amino acids: CASSPGQGTDTQYF. The CDR3 nucleotides read TGTGCCAGCAGCCCCGGACAGGGCACAGATACGCAGTATTTT.

The rearrangement links TRBV10-1 to TRBJ2-1, with 8 nucleotides matching TRBD2. CDR1 and CDR2 (germline): WNHNN, SYGVQD (reference sequence). The CDR3 contains 14 residues. V was pared by 6 bases and J by 4 bases, with 5 bases of the junction left unmatched. The CDR3 region is CASRSSGTYNEQFF. CDR3 DNA sequence: TGCGCCAGCAGGAGTAGCGGGACATACAATGAGCAGTTCTTC.

The chain has TRBV7-2 and TRBJ2-3, with D possibly matching TRBD1 (6 bases). With 5 bases removed from V and 1 base from J, the gap between germline ends came to 13 bases. Germline V CDR1 and CDR2: SGHTA, FQGNSA. The CDR3 covers 15 residues. DNA of the CDR3: TGTGCCAGCAGCCGACAGGACATAGGCACAGATACGCAGTATTTT. It specifies CASSRQDIGTDTQYF.

This clone was observed a few times. The chain carries TRBV10-2 and TRBJ1-3; D is unresolved. The CDR3 length is 18 residues. Germline lookup yields CDR1 WSHSY and CDR2 SAAADI. V lost 4 bases to trimming and J lost 0 bases, with 19 bases between them. CDR3 bases: TGCGCCAGCAGTGCGAGACTGGCCTCCCTCAGCTCTGGAAACACCATATATTTT. It encodes CASSARLASLSSGNTIYF.

V gene TRBV7-9 combines with J gene TRBJ1-2; D remains unclear. CDR1 SEHNR and CDR2 FQNEAQ come from the germline V gene (reference sequence). Trimming took 4 bases from V and 8 from J, leaving 14 bases between them. This CDR3 has 13 amino acids. Written as DNA, the CDR3 is TGTGCCAGCAGCTCCCTGTCGGGTACCGGCTACACCTTC. Its protein product is CASSSLSGTGYTF.

This clone was detected only once. V usage is TRBV5-4 and J usage is TRBJ1-1; D may be TRBD1 (6 bases). V shed 3 bases and J shed 1 base, with 10 bases lying between them. This CDR3 region has 14 residues. Per the germline V gene, CDR1 is SGHNT and CDR2 is YYREEE (reference sequence). The CDR3 here is CASSWTVTNTEAFF. CDR3 DNA: TGTGCCAGCAGCTGGACAGTTACGAACACTGAAGCTTTCTTT.

The chain has TRBV5-1 and TRBJ1-2; TRBD1 is a possible D gene (5 bases). Between the trimmed V and J ends, which lost 1 base and 4 bases, there was a span of 11 bases. This CDR3 comprises 14 residues. The germline V gene encodes CDR1 SGHRS and CDR2 YFSETQ. DNA for the CDR3: TGCGCCAGCAGCTTGATGGGGGGACCCTATGGCTACACCTTC. This encodes CASSLMGGPYGYTF. The full variable domain, with the rest looked up from reference TRBV5-1 and TRBJ1-2, is KAGVTQTPRYLIKTRGQQVTLSCSPISGHRSVSWYQQTPGQGLQFLFEYFSETQRNKGNFPGRFSGRQFSNSRSEMNVSTLELGDSALYLCASSLMGGPYGYTFGSGTRLTVV.

About this clone: The sample contains more than one DNA sequence encoding this CDR3. The rearrangement links TRBV5-4 to TRBJ2-3, with 9 bases that match TRBD1. V was pared by 3 bases and J by 5 bases, with 4 bases of the junction left unmatched. This CDR3 comprises 14 residues. From germline, CDR1 is SGHNT and CDR2 YYREEE (reference sequence). CDR3 region: CASSSRQGGDTQYF. In DNA, the CDR3 is TGTGCCAGCAGCTCTAGACAGGGGGGAGATACGCAGTATTTT.

This clone has only one observation. V usage is TRBV28 and J usage is TRBJ2-7, with 11 nucleotides matching TRBD1. The CDR3 spans 15 residues. The junction had 3 bases not matched to a gene; V was cut back by 1 base and J by 4 bases. From germline, CDR1 is MDHEN and CDR2 SYDVKM. The CDR3 bases are TGTGCCAGCAGTTTATCCCGGGACAGGGGGTACGAGCAGTACTTC. This encodes CASSLSRDRGYEQYF.

This chain uses TRBV6-5 with TRBJ2-7; D unclear. This CDR3 contains 14 residues. Germline V gene data show CDR1 as MNHEY and CDR2 as SVGAGI. V lost 2 bases and J 2 bases, leaving 10 bases between the germline ends. The CDR3 DNA reads TGTGCCAGCAGTTACGTCGGTGGGGCCTACGAGCAGTACTTC. Protein sequence: CASSYVGGAYEQYF.

V usage is TRBV7-8 and J usage is TRBJ1-5; D is perhaps TRBD1 (6 bases). Germline CDR1 is SGHVS and CDR2 is FQNEAQ. This CDR3 spans 17 amino acids. V was pared by 5 bases and J by 0 bases, with 17 bases between. CDR3 loop: CASSTYDRTDSNQPQHF. Written as DNA, the CDR3 is TGTGCCAGCAGCACTTACGACAGGACAGATAGCAATCAGCCCCAGCATTTT.

This sequence joins TRBV11-2 and TRBJ2-7, with a possible D match to TRBD1 (6 bases). The V gene's germline CDR1 is SGHAT and CDR2 FQNNGV. The CDR3 has 13 residues. V was pared by 5 bases and J by 6 bases, with 14 bases between. The CDR3 spells CASSPRGSSEQYF. Written as DNA, the CDR3 is TGTGCCAGCAGCCCGAGGGGGTCGAGCGAGCAGTACTTC.

The chain carries TRBV7-2 and TRBJ1-2; TRBD1 agrees at 7 bases. The CDR3 runs to 15 residues. Germline CDR1 SGHTA, CDR2 FQGNSA. Germline trimming cut 5 bases from V and 0 bases from J; bases unmatched to any gene: 6. The CDR3 DNA follows: TGTGCCAGCAGCCCGGGACAGAGGACTAACTATGGCTACACCTTC. Its translation is CASSPGQRTNYGYTF.

As regards this clone: This may arise from a read error, as a much more abundant clone is one base away. The rearrangement joins TRBV30 to TRBJ1-3; D is uncertain. This CDR3 region has 13 residues. V lost 4 bases and J 0 bases, leaving 7 bases between the germline ends. CDR1 is GTSNPN, CDR2 SVGIG, per germline (reference sequence). The CDR3 here is CAWKHRSGNTIYF. In DNA, the CDR3 is TGTGCCTGGAAGCACCGCTCTGGAAACACCATATATTTT.

Many counts were recorded for this clone. The chain recombines TRBV2 with TRBJ1-2, with a weak D call TRBD1 (5 bases). Germline V CDR1 and CDR2: SNHLY, FYNNEI. With 4 bases removed from V and 2 bases from J, the gap between germline ends came to 14 bases. The CDR3 covers 15 residues. The CDR3 loop is CASSVSFRQNYGYTF. The CDR3 DNA sequence: TGTGCCAGCAGTGTTTCCTTCCGACAGAACTATGGCTACACCTTC.

This clone was detected only a few times. The chain links TRBV30 to TRBJ1-2; D is possibly TRBD1 (5 bases). The CDR3 loop spans 15 amino acids. V lost 3 bases and J 1 base, leaving 15 bases between the germline ends. Per germline, CDR1 GTSNPN and CDR2 SVGIG (reference sequence). CDR3 coding DNA: TGTGCCTGGAGCCGCGGAGGGGCTGTTAACTATGGCTACACCTTC. Protein sequence: CAWSRGGAVNYGYTF.

V gene TRBV6-6 combines with J gene TRBJ2-1; 8 bases agree with TRBD1. J gave up 9 bases and V 5 bases, and 9 bases lay outside the gene matches. Germline values: CDR1 MNHNY, CDR2 SVGAGI (reference sequence). CDR3 length equals 14 residues. This CDR3 is CASSQGARGSEQFF. CDR3 sequence (DNA): TGTGCCAGCAGTCAGGGGGCAAGGGGAAGTGAGCAGTTCTTC.

V usage is TRBV18 and J usage is TRBJ2-7; 7 nucleotides line up with TRBD1. This CDR3 has 13 residues. From germline, CDR1 is KGHSH and CDR2 LQKENI. V lost 2 bases, J lost 3 bases, and 1 base stayed unmatched. The CDR3 sequence is CASSPNRGYEQYF. The CDR3, as DNA: TGTGCCAGCTCACCAAACAGGGGCTACGAGCAGTACTTC.

J is TRBJ2-7 and V is TRBV27, with 7 bases matching TRBD1. The V segment lost 6 bases and the J segment 2 bases; nucleotides outside the gene matches: 4. CDR3 length equals 13 residues. CDR1 and CDR2 from the germline V gene are MNHEY and SMNVEV (reference sequence). This chain's CDR3 is CASRKQGPYEQYF. CDR3 nucleotide sequence: TGTGCCAGCAGGAAACAGGGGCCCTACGAGCAGTACTTC.

This chain joins TRBV5-1 and TRBJ2-3, with 9 bases matching TRBD1. With 6 bases clipped from V and 2 bases from J, the junction kept 4 bases outside the gene matches. Looked up from germline, CDR1 is SGHRS and CDR2 is YFSETQ. The CDR3 totals 14 residues. CDR3 bases: TGCGCCAGCACCGGACAGGGGATCACAGATACGCAGTATTTT. Translation: CASTGQGITDTQYF. The full variable domain, in which reference TRBV5-1 and TRBJ2-3 provide the parts outside the CDR3, is KAGVTQTPRYLIKTRGQQVTLSCSPISGHRSVSWYQQTPGQGLQFLFEYFSETQRNKGNFPGRFSGRQFSNSRSEMNVSTLELGDSALYLCASTGQGITDTQYFGPGTRLTVL.

The chain recombines TRBV6-5 with TRBJ2-7, with 7 bases aligning to TRBD2. The CDR3 length is 14 residues. J lost 1 base, V lost 5 bases, and 5 bases had no gene match. Germline CDR1 and CDR2: MNHEY and SVGAGI. The CDR3 DNA reads as TGTGCCAGCAGTAAGCGGACTAGATCCTACGAGCAGTACTTC. It translates to CASSKRTRSYEQYF.

Points on this clone: A much larger clone differs from this one at a single base, so this may be a read error. The V and J genes are TRBV7-3 and TRBJ1-1; the D gene is possibly TRBD1 (6 bases). This CDR3 is built from 13 residues. V was trimmed by 2 bases and J by 3 bases, leaving 7 bases between them. Germline loops: CDR1 SGHTA, CDR2 FQGTGA. The CDR3 DNA reads TGTGCCAGCAGCTTAGCAGGGGACACTGAAGCTTTCTTT. It encodes CASSLAGDTEAFF.